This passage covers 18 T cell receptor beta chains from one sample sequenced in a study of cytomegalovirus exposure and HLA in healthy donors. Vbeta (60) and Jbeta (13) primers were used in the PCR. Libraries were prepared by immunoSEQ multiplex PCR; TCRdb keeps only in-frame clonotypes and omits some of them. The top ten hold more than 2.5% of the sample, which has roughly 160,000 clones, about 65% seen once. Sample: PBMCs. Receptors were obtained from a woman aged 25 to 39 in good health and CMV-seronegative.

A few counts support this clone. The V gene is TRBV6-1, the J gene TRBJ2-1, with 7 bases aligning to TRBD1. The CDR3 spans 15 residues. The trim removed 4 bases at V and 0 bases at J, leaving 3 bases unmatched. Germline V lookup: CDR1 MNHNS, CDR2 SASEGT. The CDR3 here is CASSGGTASYNEQFF. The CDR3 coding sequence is TGTGCCAGCAGTGGGGGGACAGCCTCCTACAATGAGCAGTTCTTC.

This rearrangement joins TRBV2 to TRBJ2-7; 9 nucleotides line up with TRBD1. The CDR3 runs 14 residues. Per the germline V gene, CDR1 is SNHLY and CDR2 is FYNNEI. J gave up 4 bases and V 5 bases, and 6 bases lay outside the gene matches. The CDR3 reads CASSTDRGAYEQYF. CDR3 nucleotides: TGTGCCAGCAGTACCGACAGGGGGGCGTACGAGCAGTACTTC.

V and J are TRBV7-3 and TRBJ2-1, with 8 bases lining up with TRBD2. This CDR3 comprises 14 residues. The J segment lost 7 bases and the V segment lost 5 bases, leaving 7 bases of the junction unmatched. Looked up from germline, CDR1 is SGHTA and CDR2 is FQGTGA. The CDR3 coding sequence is TGTGCCAGCAGCCCCGGGACTAGTTTGAATGAGCAGTTCTTC. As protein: CASSPGTSLNEQFF.

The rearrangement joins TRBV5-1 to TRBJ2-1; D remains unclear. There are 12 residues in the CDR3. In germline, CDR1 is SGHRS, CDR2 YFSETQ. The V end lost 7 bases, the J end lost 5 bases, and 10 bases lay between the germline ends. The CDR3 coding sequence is TGCGCCAGCGCTCTTCCGGACAATGAGCAGTTCTTC. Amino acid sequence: CASALPDNEQFF.

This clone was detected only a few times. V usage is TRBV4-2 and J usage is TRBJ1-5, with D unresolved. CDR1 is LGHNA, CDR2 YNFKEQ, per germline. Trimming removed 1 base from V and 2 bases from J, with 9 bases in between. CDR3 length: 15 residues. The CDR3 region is CASSQVEGGNQPQHF. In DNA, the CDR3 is TGTGCCAGCAGCCAAGTTGAGGGAGGCAATCAGCCCCAGCATTTT.

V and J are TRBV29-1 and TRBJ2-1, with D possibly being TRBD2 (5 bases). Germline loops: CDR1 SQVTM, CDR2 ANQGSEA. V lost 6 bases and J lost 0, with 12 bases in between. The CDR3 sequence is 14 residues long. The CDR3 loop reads CSVSSSSSYNEQFF. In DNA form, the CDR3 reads TGCAGCGTATCTAGCAGTAGCTCCTACAATGAGCAGTTCTTC.

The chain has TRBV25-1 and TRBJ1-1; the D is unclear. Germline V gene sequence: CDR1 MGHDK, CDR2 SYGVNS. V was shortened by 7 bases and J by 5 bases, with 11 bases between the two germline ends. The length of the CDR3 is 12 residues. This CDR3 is CASKTGSTEAFF. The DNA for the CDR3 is TGTGCCAGCAAGACTGGAAGTACTGAAGCTTTCTTT.

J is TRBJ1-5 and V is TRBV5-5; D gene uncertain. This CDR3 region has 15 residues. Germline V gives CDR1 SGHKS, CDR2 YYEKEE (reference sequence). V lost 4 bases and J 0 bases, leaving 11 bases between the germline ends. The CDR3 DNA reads TGTGCCAGCAGCCGGAGGGCGAATAGCAATCAGCCCCAGCATTTT. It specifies CASSRRANSNQPQHF.

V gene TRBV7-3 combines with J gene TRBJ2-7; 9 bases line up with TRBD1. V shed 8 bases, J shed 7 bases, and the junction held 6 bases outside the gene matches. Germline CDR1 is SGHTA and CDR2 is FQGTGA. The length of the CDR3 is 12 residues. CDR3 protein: CASGTGLGEQYF. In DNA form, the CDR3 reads TGTGCCAGCGGGACAGGGCTGGGGGAGCAGTACTTC.

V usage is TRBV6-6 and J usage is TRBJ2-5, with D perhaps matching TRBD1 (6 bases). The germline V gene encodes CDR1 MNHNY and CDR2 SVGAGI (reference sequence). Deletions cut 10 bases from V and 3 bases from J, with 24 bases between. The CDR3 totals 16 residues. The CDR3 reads CATTGLLGQPKETQYF. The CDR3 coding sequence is TGTGCCACCACCGGGTTGCTGGGACAACCTAAAGAGACCCAGTACTTC.

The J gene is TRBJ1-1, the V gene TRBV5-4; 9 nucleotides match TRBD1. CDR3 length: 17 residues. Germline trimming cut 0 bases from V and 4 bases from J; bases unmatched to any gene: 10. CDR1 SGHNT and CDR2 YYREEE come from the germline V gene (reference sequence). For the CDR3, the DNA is TGTGCCAGCAGCTTGGGCAACAGGGGGCGCGGAGGCACTGAAGCTTTCTTT. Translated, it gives CASSLGNRGRGGTEAFF.

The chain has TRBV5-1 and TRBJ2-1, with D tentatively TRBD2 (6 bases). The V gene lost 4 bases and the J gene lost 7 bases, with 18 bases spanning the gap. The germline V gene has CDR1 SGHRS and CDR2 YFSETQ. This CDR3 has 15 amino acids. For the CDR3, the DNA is TGCGCCAGCAGCCGGGGGACCCTTGGCTCGAATGAGCAGTTCTTC. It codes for CASSRGTLGSNEQFF.

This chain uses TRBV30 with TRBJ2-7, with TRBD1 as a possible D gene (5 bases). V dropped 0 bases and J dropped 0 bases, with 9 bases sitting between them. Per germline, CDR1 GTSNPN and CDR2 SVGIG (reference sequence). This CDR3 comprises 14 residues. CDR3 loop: CAWSVGAVSYEQYF. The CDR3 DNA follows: TGTGCCTGGAGTGTAGGGGCGGTCTCCTACGAGCAGTACTTC. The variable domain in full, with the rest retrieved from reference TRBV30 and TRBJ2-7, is SQTIHQWPATLVQPVGSPLSLECTVEGTSNPNLYWYRQAAGRGLQLLFYSVGIGQISSEVPQNLSASRPQDRQFILSSKKLLLSDSGFYLCAWSVGAVSYEQYFGPGTRLTVT.

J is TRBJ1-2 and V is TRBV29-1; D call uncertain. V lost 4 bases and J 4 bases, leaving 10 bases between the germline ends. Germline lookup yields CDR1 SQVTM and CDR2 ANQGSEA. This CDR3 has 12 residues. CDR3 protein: CSVVGSAYGYTF. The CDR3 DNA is TGCAGCGTTGTCGGGTCGGCCTATGGCTACACCTTC.

CDR3 residues: CATLGGGRETQYF. CDR3 nucleotide sequence: TGTGCCACGCTTGGCGGAGGGAGAGAGACCCAGTACTTC. The chain recombines TRBV10-3 with TRBJ2-5, with TRBD2 as a possible D gene (6 bases). Trimming cost V 10 bases and J 4 bases, with 16 bases left between them. CDR1 is ENHRY and CDR2 is SYGVKD in the germline V gene. The CDR3 is made up of 13 amino acids.

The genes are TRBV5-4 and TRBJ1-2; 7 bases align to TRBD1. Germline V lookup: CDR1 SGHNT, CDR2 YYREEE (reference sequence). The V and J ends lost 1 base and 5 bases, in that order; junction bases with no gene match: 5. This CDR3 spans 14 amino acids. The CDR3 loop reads CASSLRGTVYGYTF. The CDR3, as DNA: TGTGCCAGCAGCTTGCGCGGGACAGTGTATGGCTACACCTTC. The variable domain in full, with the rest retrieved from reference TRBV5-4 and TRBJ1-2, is ETGVTQSPTHLIKTRGQQVTLRCSSQSGHNTVSWYQQALGQGPQFIFQYYREEENGRGNFPPRFSGLQFPNYSSELNVNALELDDSALYLCASSLRGTVYGYTFGSGTRLTVV.

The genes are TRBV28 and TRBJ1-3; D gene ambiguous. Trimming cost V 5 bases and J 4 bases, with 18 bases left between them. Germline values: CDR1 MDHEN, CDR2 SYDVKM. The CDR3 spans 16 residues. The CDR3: CASSPPGLTGGNTIYF. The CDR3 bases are TGTGCCAGCAGTCCCCCCGGTCTAACGGGAGGAAACACCATATATTTT.

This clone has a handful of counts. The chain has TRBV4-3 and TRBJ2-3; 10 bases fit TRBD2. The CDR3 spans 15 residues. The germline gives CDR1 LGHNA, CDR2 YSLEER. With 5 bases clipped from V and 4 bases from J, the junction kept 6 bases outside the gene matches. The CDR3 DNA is TGCGCCAGCAGCTCTCTAGCGGGAGAGTCAGATACGCAGTATTTT. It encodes CASSSLAGESDTQYF.